These T cell receptor beta chains were read from a single sample in a study of T cell responses to AZD1222 COVID-19 vaccine. Clones were sequenced by immunoSEQ multiplex PCR, and TCRdb holds only the in-frame ones, with some missing. The sample carries fewer than 120,000 clones, 70% to 90% recorded once. Sample: peripheral blood, taken 28 days after the second AZD1222 dose. These receptors were collected from an adult who received the AZD1222 COVID-19 vaccine. Each CDR3 is given with its conserved first and last residue. Each record gives: J gene, clone size, D gene, V gene, CDR3 protein, CDR3 DNA. D genes are given only for firm matches. Rows give clone size only sometimes, using once, few, many, or a class for an expanded clone.

TRBJ1-1	-	-	TRBV6-5	CASSSYSSGTEAFF	TGTGCCAGCAGTTCTTATTCGAGCGGAACTGAAGCTTTCTTT
TRBJ2-7	once	TRBD2	TRBV27	CASSFLGLATFDEQYF	TGTGCCAGCAGTTTCCTGGGACTAGCGACCTTCGACGAGCAGTACTTC
TRBJ2-7	-	TRBD2	TRBV5-1	CASSLVTSETYEQYF	TGCGCCAGCAGCCTAGTGACTAGCGAAACCTACGAGCAGTACTTC
TRBJ1-1	-	-	TRBV19	CASSIGPGSGTEAFF	TGTGCCAGTAGTATCGGACCCGGGTCGGGCACTGAAGCTTTCTTT
TRBJ1-2	-	-	TRBV18	CASSPSGLYHGYTF	TGTGCCAGCTCACCTTCGGGGTTATACCATGGCTACACCTTC
TRBJ2-1	-	-	TRBV10-3	CAISPLGGASSYNEQFF	TGTGCCATCAGTCCCTTGGGCGGGGCGAGCTCCTACAATGAGCAGTTCTTC
TRBJ1-1	-	TRBD1	TRBV10-1	CASSESNKDRGRSAFF	TGCGCCAGCAGTGAGTCGAATAAGGACAGGGGGAGATCAGCTTTCTTT
TRBJ1-3	-	TRBD1	TRBV6-1	CASSGQGVSFGNTIYF	TGTGCCAGCAGTGGACAGGGAGTGTCCTTCGGAAACACCATATATTTT
TRBJ1-5	-	TRBD1	TRBV7-8	CASSFQGVSRQPQHF	TGTGCCAGCAGCTTTCAGGGGGTATCGCGTCAGCCCCAGCATTTT
TRBJ1-5	-	-	TRBV5-6	CASSLWGNNQPQHF	TGTGCCAGCAGCTTGTGGGGGAATAATCAGCCCCAGCATTTT
TRBJ2-3	-	TRBD2	TRBV29-1	CSAAGAGDTQYF	TGCAGCGCTGCGGGAGCGGGGGATACGCAGTATTTT
TRBJ2-1	-	-	TRBV19	CASSIDSYNEQFF	TGTGCCAGTAGTATTGACAGTTACAATGAGCAGTTCTTC
TRBJ2-3	-	TRBD2	TRBV7-3	CASSPITSAGSTDTQYF	TGTGCCAGCAGCCCCATAACTAGCGCCGGTAGCACAGATACGCAGTATTTT
TRBJ1-6	-	-	TRBV6-5	CASSYVNGRNSPLHF	TGTGCCAGCAGTTACGTCAACGGGAGGAATTCACCCCTCCACTTT
TRBJ2-1	-	-	TRBV4-2	CASSQATGLFSNEQFF	TGTGCCAGCAGCCAAGCGACAGGTCTTTTCAGCAATGAGCAGTTCTTC
TRBJ1-1	-	-	TRBV20-1	CSARRNTEAFF	TGCAGTGCTAGGAGGAACACTGAAGCTTTCTTT
TRBJ1-5	-	TRBD1	TRBV27	CASSLSGQGPNQPQHF	TGTGCCAGCAGTTTATCTGGACAGGGGCCGAATCAGCCCCAGCATTTT
TRBJ1-1	once	TRBD1	TRBV6-5	CASSMSQGREAFF	TGTGCCAGCAGTATGTCACAGGGGAGGGAAGCTTTCTTT
TRBJ2-5	-	TRBD1	TRBV11-2	CASSSGQPPQETQYF	TGTGCCAGCAGCTCGGGACAGCCTCCCCAAGAGACCCAGTACTTC
TRBJ1-1	many	-	TRBV25-1	CASSESMERGGTEAFF	TGTGCCAGCAGTGAATCAATGGAGCGAGGAGGAACTGAAGCTTTCTTT
TRBJ1-2	-	TRBD1	TRBV11-2	CASSLPRDRAENTF	TGTGCCAGCAGCTTACCGCGGGACAGGGCTGAGAACACCTTC
TRBJ2-4	-	-	TRBV4-1	CASSQESLSWGILAKNIQYF	TGCGCCAGCAGCCAAGAAAGTTTAAGTTGGGGAATACTAGCCAAAAACATTCAGTACTTC
TRBJ1-5	-	TRBD1	TRBV9	CASSVGQQASQPQHF	TGTGCCAGCAGCGTGGGACAGCAGGCAAGTCAGCCCCAGCATTTT
TRBJ1-2	-	-	TRBV3-1/TRBV3-2	CASSLDRTSGYTF	TGTGCCAGCAGCCTAGACAGGACGTCTGGCTACACCTTC
TRBJ1-2	once	TRBD1	TRBV6-6	CASSYPDRANYGYTF	TGTGCCAGCAGTTACCCGGACAGGGCTAACTATGGCTACACCTTC
TRBJ2-7	-	-	TRBV4-1	CASSQDSNGAYEQYF	TGCGCCAGCAGCCAAGATTCCAACGGGGCCTACGAGCAGTACTTC
TRBJ1-1	-	-	TRBV25-1	CASSDDSGSGTEAFF	TGTGCCAGCAGTGATGACAGTGGGTCTGGCACTGAAGCTTTCTTT
TRBJ2-7	-	TRBD2	TRBV2	CASRLAGFYEQYF	TGTGCCAGCCGACTAGCGGGATTCTACGAGCAGTACTTC
TRBJ1-2	-	TRBD1	TRBV5-1	CASSLDSGQGSRYTF	TGCGCCAGCAGCTTGGATTCAGGACAGGGGAGCCGCTACACCTTC
TRBJ1-2	many	-	TRBV12-5	CASGFYTQRINYGYTF	TGTGCTAGTGGTTTTTATACTCAGCGGATTAACTATGGCTACACCTTC